Listed below are T cell receptor beta chains from one sample, sequenced in a study of T-cell memory formation after mild COVID-19. One entry per CDR3 protein, called by TCRdb with MiXCR from the 5' RACE reads. The sample has tens of thousands of distinct CDR3 sequences, over 9% seen once. Specimen: PBMCs or a T cell subset sorted from them (not recorded which). These receptor sequences come from an adult woman who had mild COVID-19 (a few samples of this study predate the infection). Cell type and time point are not known. Each CDR3 is given with its conserved first and last residue. Each record gives: V gene, D gene, clone size, J gene, CDR3 DNA, CDR3 protein. A D gene is named only where the DNA matches it firmly. A row's size may be missing; if present it is once, few, many or a size class.

TRBV18	NA	many	TRBJ2-1	TGTGCCAGCTCACCCACCTCTTCAGGGCTATCCTACAATGAGCAGTTCTTC	CASSPTSSGLSYNEQFF
TRBV5-1	NA	many	TRBJ2-5	TGCGCCAGCAGCTCCGGACAGACCCAAGAGACCCAGTACTTC	CASSSGQTQETQYF
TRBV10-2	NA	few	TRBJ2-7	TGCGCCAGCAGTGGAGGTGGGGACTACGAGCAGTACTTC	CASSGGGDYEQYF
TRBV4-3	TRBD2	NA	TRBJ2-1	TGCGCCAGCAGCCAAGAGGAACTAGCGAGATACAATGAGCAGTTCTTC	CASSQEELARYNEQFF
TRBV7-9	TRBD1	many	TRBJ2-5	TGTGCCAGCAGCTTAGTGACAGGGACAGAGACCCAGTACTTC	CASSLVTGTETQYF
TRBV29-1	NA	NA	TRBJ2-7	TGCAGCGTTGACAGCGACTCCTACGAGCAGTACTTC	CSVDSDSYEQYF
TRBV24-1	NA	many	TRBJ2-1	TGTGCCACCAGGGGTTGGAATGAGCAGTTCTTC	CATRGWNEQFF
TRBV27	TRBD2	many	TRBJ2-1	TGTGCCAGCAGTCCGAGGCGGGGGGGTGAGCAGTTCTTC	CASSPRRGGEQFF
TRBV20-1	TRBD1	NA	TRBJ1-4	TGCAGTGCTACGGACAGGGGGACTAATGAAAAACTGTTTTTT	CSATDRGTNEKLFF
TRBV19	NA	many	TRBJ2-7	TGTGCCAGTAGTATAGGCCTAACGGGAGAGCAGTACTTC	CASSIGLTGEQYF
TRBV27	NA	NA	TRBJ1-4	TGTGCCAGCAGTTTCATAAACTCGAGTGAAAAACTGTTTTTT	CASSFINSSEKLFF
TRBV29-1	TRBD1	few	TRBJ1-5	TGCAGCGTGACGACAGGGGGCGATCAGCCCCAGCATTTT	CSVTTGGDQPQHF
TRBV20-1	TRBD1	many	TRBJ1-5	TGCAGTGCTAGGGACAGGGGGATAGGTCAGCCCCAGCATTTT	CSARDRGIGQPQHF
TRBV7-6	NA	NA	TRBJ2-5	TGTGCCAGCAGCCCCCACCAAGAGACCCAGTACTTC	CASSPHQETQYF
TRBV20-1	NA	many	TRBJ2-1	TGCAGTGCTAGTATGCTAGCGCCTGCCCTTTACAATGAGCAGTTCTTC	CSASMLAPALYNEQFF
TRBV15	NA	NA	TRBJ1-2	TGTGCCACCAGCACTGCGGCAAGCAACTATGGCTACACCTTC	CATSTAASNYGYTF
TRBV4-2	NA	many	TRBJ2-2	TGTGCCAGCAGCCAAGAAAGATCCGGGGAGCTGTTTTTT	CASSQERSGELFF
TRBV5-5	TRBD1	NA	TRBJ2-7	TGTGCCAGCAGCTGGGCAGGGGGCAGCGGCGAGCAGTACTTC	CASSWAGGSGEQYF
TRBV5-1	NA	NA	TRBJ2-5	TGCGCCAGCAGCTTGCGGACAGTTCAAGAGACCCAGTACTTC	CASSLRTVQETQYF
TRBV18	NA	few	TRBJ2-1	TGTGCCAGCTCACCGGGGACCACCAGCAATGAGCAGTTCTTC	CASSPGTTSNEQFF
TRBV20-1	TRBD1	few	TRBJ1-6	TGCAGTGCTAGAGTTGGGGCATCCACAGGGGACTATAATTCACCCCTCCACTTT	CSARVGASTGDYNSPLHF
TRBV5-1	TRBD1	few	TRBJ2-3	TGCGCCAGCAGCGGATTTAGACAGGGCCCAGATACGCAGTATTTT	CASSGFRQGPDTQYF
TRBV6-6	NA	few	TRBJ1-3	TGTGCCAGCAGTCCACCCAGTGGAAACACCATATATTTT	CASSPPSGNTIYF